Below, 14 T cell receptor beta chains from the same sample are listed, as sequenced in a study of blood T cell repertoires in COVID-19. Assay: immunoSEQ multiplex PCR; the TCRdb copy retains only in-frame clones and omits some. This table holds roughly 190,000 clones, about 88% found once. The sequenced sample consisted of peripheral blood. The receptors derive from a woman aged 80 or over in a cohort sampled during active or convalescent COVID-19.

The chain links TRBV30 to TRBJ2-7, with 10 nucleotides matching TRBD1. V gave up 1 base and J gave up 4 bases; unmatched junction bases: 4. The length of the CDR3 is 14 residues. Germline values: CDR1 GTSNPN, CDR2 SVGIG (reference sequence). This CDR3 is CAWSGRDRGYEQYF. The CDR3 DNA reads as TGTGCCTGGAGTGGCCGGGACAGGGGTTACGAGCAGTACTTC.

The chain has TRBV6-5 and TRBJ2-7; tentative D call: TRBD2 (5 bases). Germline values: CDR1 MNHEY, CDR2 SVGAGI. The CDR3 spans 11 residues. V shed 6 bases and J shed 6 bases, with 9 bases lying between them. CDR3 DNA: TGTGCCAGCAGCGGGGTCCGCGAGCAGTACTTC. Protein product: CASSGVREQYF.

The gene calls are TRBV5-6 and TRBJ2-7; D may be TRBD1 (5 bases). The CDR3 has 15 residues. From germline, CDR1 is SGHDT and CDR2 YYEEEE. The V end was cut by 0 bases, the J end by 4 bases, with 14 bases between. CDR3: CASSLEFRVEYEQYV. The CDR3 DNA follows: TGTGCCAGCAGCTTGGAATTCAGGGTTGAATACGAGCAGTACGTC.

This rearrangement joins TRBV9 to TRBJ2-7, with D tentatively TRBD2 (5 bases). The length of the CDR3 is 14 residues. Trimming pared 1 base from V and 4 bases from J, leaving 12 bases between. Germline V CDR1 and CDR2: SGDLS, YYNGEE. The CDR3 region is CASSVNPAGYEQYF. The CDR3 DNA is TGTGCCAGCAGCGTAAATCCGGCGGGTTACGAGCAGTACTTC. The entire variable domain, with the rest obtained from reference TRBV9 and TRBJ2-7, is as follows: DSGVTQTPKHLITATGQRVTLRCSPRSGDLSVYWYQQSLDQGLQFLIQYYNGEERAKGNILERFSAQQFPDLHSELNLSSLELGDSALYFCASSVNPAGYEQYFGPGTRLTVT.

The genes are TRBV4-2 and TRBJ2-5; 8 positions match TRBD2. J lost 4 bases, V lost 4 bases, and 11 bases had no gene match. This CDR3 has 16 residues. The V gene's germline CDR1 is LGHNA and CDR2 YNFKEQ. The CDR3 DNA is TGTGCCAGCAGCCCCCGGGTAGCGGGACATCTAGAGACCCAGTACTTC. This gives the protein CASSPRVAGHLETQYF.

This chain connects TRBV19 to TRBJ2-5; D remains unclear. Germline V gives CDR1 LNHDA, CDR2 SQIVND (reference sequence). V gave up 3 bases and J gave up 3 bases, with 8 bases separating them. The CDR3 extends over 13 amino acids. CDR3 nucleotide sequence: TGTGCCAGTAGTATGCGCCGAAAAGAGACCCAGTACTTC. It encodes CASSMRRKETQYF.

The genes are TRBV7-9 and TRBJ2-3; a possible D gene is TRBD2 (5 bases). The V end lost 4 bases, the J end lost 0 bases, and 11 bases lay between the germline ends. The CDR3 totals 15 residues. Germline V gives CDR1 SEHNR, CDR2 FQNEAQ (reference sequence). The CDR3 coding sequence is TGTGCCAGCAGCTCAGGACTGATTAGCACAGATACGCAGTATTTT. Translation: CASSSGLISTDTQYF.

The chain recombines TRBV5-1 with TRBJ1-5, with TRBD1 as a possible D gene (5 bases). This CDR3 comprises 17 residues. CDR1 and CDR2 from the germline V gene are SGHRS and YFSETQ. Trimming removed 6 bases from V and 7 bases from J, with 26 bases in between. The chain's CDR3 is CASTNLKKGRGRQPQHF. The CDR3 coding sequence is TGCGCCAGCACCAACCTCAAAAAAGGGAGGGGCAGACAGCCCCAGCATTTT.

The rearrangement uses TRBV6-4 and TRBJ2-3; 8 bases match TRBD2. CDR3 size: 14 residues. V was clipped by 3 bases and J by 4 bases; unmatched bases: 3. CDR1 is MRHNA, CDR2 SNTAGT, per germline. As DNA, the CDR3 is TGTGCCAGCAGTGAGCGGGGGGACCCAGATACGCAGTATTTT. It specifies CASSERGDPDTQYF.

J is TRBJ1-6 and V is TRBV5-4; 7 positions match TRBD1. The CDR3 length is 14 residues. CDR1 is SGHNT and CDR2 is YYREEE in the germline V gene (reference sequence). V lost 5 bases to trimming and J lost 4 bases; unmatched junction nucleotides: 3. The CDR3 bases are TGTGCCAGCAGTTCGGACAGGTATAATTCACCCCTCCACTTT. It specifies CASSSDRYNSPLHF.

The chain recombines TRBV29-1 with TRBJ1-2; no clear D gene. CDR3 size: 14 residues. V gave up 7 bases and J gave up 0 bases, with 15 bases separating them. Germline CDR1 SQVTM, CDR2 ANQGSEA. CDR3 in amino acids: CSGVTGGSNYGYTF. The CDR3, as DNA: TGCAGCGGGGTCACTGGCGGATCTAACTATGGCTACACCTTC.

The V gene is TRBV19, the J gene TRBJ2-3; D possibly corresponds to TRBD2 (5 bases). The V and J ends lost 5 bases and 0 bases respectively, with 15 bases between them. The CDR3 has 16 residues. CDR1 is LNHDA, CDR2 SQIVND, per germline (reference sequence). The CDR3 is CASSPWRARSTDTQYF. The CDR3 DNA sequence: TGTGCCAGTAGTCCCTGGCGGGCGCGGAGCACAGATACGCAGTATTTT. Variable domain in full (rest from reference TRBV19 and TRBJ2-3): DGGITQSPKYLFRKEGQNVTLSCEQNLNHDAMYWYRQDPGQGLRLIYYSQIVNDFQKGDIAEGYSVSREKKESFPLTVTSAQKNPTAFYLCASSPWRARSTDTQYFGPGTRLTVL.

In DNA, the CDR3 is TGTGCCATCAGAACAGGGAGCAATCAGCCCCAGCATTTT. This sequence encodes CAIRTGSNQPQHF. This chain joins TRBV10-3 and TRBJ1-5; maybe TRBD1 (6 bases). Germline values: CDR1 ENHRY, CDR2 SYGVKD. With 6 bases removed from V and 1 base from J, the gap between germline ends came to 7 bases. This CDR3 comprises 13 residues.

The V call is TRBV27, the J call TRBJ2-5; D remains ambiguous. Between the trimmed V and J ends, which lost 0 bases and 5 bases, there was a span of 13 bases. This CDR3 has 15 amino acids. Germline loops: CDR1 MNHEY, CDR2 SMNVEV (reference sequence). Written as DNA, the CDR3 is TGTGCCAGCAGTTTATCGAGTGCCCAGGCCGAGACCCAGTACTTC. Residues: CASSLSSAQAETQYF.